This T cell receptor (beta chain) was sequenced during a study of radiation and T cells in renal cell carcinoma. Broader study findings: From baseline, blood top tumor clonotypes peaked at 2 weeks post-radiation.

The time point denotes: baseline pretreatment blood. The treatment was: 15 Gy SBRT to primary tumor, nephrectomy 4 weeks later. Radiation-treated patients gave blood at baseline, week 2 and week 4. The tumor was a clear cell renal cell carcinoma. Sequencing used immunoSEQ multiplex PCR; TCRdb keeps in-frame clones, though not all of them. The sample records 85,000 to 100,000 clones, 70% to 90% being singletons. Details on this clone: Its antigen is unidentified.

This CDR3 spans 13 amino acids. V was cut by 3 bases and J by 7 bases, with 9 bases left in between. In germline, CDR1 is MNHEY, CDR2 SMNVEV (reference sequence). The specimen was blood, collected from a patient whose treatment included radiotherapy and nephrectomy. The TCR comes from a man in his forties or fifties with renal cell carcinoma. The chain combines TRBV27 with TRBJ2-2, with D possibly being TRBD1 or TRBD2 (5 bases each). This CDR3 reads CASSFSGHGELFF. In DNA, the CDR3 is TGTGCCAGCAGTTTTTCGGGGCACGGGGAGCTGTTTTTT.